This T cell receptor (beta chain) was found in a study of human T cells and chemical hapten exposure. Time point denoted: pre-sensitization, week 0. The treatment was: therapeutic diphenylcyclopropenone sensitization with weekly scalp DPC. Findings and limits, study-wide: Donors had alopecia, so their immune response may differ from healthy people's. Expanded TCRs clustered into significantly more large CDR3 similarity groups than controls, the analysis revealed. No alteration of TCRs above 1 in 1000 frequency was seen with DPC sensitization.

Germline values: CDR1 SGHRS, CDR2 YFSETQ. The V gene end was trimmed by 7 bases and the J gene end by 12 bases; junction bases not matched to a gene: 17. CDR3 length: 14 residues. TCRdb ran MiXCR on the RACE reads and lists one entry per CDR3 protein. The repertoire has under 90,000 distinct CDR3 sequences, around 9.6% of them found once; the top ten carry roughly 3.5%. This clonotype came up many times. What it recognizes is unknown. The starting material was whole blood, obtained in connection with sensitization to the hapten diphenylcyclopropenone (DPC). This receptor was obtained from a middle-aged woman with alopecia areata. Some clones in this sample may be carry-over from other donors' samples. The chain employs TRBV5-1 and TRBJ1-2; 8 bases align to TRBD1. As DNA, the CDR3 is TGCGCCAGCCGCCAAGATTGGGACAGGCGCCTGGACACCTTC. It codes for CASRQDWDRRLDTF.